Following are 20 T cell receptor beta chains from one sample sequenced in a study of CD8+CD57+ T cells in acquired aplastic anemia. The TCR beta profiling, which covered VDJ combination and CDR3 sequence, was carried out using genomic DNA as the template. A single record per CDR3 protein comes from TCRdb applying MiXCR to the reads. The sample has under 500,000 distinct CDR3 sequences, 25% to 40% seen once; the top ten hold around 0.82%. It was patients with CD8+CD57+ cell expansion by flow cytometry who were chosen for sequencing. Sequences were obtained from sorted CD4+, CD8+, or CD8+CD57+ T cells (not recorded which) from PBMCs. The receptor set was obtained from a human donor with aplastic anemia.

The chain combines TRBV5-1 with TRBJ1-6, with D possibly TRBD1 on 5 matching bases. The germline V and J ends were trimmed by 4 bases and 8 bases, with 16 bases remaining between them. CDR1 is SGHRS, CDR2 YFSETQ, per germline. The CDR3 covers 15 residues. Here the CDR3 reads CASSPIAGSYSPLHF. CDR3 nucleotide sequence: TGCGCCAGCAGCCCGATTGCAGGGTCTTATTCACCCCTCCACTTT.

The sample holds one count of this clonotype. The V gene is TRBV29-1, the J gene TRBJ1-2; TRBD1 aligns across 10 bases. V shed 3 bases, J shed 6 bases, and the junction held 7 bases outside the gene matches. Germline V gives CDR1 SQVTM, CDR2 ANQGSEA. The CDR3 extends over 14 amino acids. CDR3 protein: CSVDPLGQGDGYTF. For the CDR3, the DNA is TGCAGCGTTGACCCCCTTGGACAGGGGGATGGCTACACCTTC.

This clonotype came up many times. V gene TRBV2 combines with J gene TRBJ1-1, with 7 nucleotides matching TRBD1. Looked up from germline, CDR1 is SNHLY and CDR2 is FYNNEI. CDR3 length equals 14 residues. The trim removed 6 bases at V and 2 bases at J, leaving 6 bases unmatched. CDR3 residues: CASRNRGRNTEAFF. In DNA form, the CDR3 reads TGTGCCAGCAGAAACAGGGGACGAAACACTGAAGCTTTCTTT.

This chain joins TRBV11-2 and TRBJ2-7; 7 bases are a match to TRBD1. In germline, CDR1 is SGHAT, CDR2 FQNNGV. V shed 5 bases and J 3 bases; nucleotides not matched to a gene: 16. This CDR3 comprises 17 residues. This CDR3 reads CASSARGPTGHLYEQYF. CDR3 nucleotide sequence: TGTGCCAGCAGCGCCCGAGGTCCGACAGGGCATCTCTACGAGCAGTACTTC.

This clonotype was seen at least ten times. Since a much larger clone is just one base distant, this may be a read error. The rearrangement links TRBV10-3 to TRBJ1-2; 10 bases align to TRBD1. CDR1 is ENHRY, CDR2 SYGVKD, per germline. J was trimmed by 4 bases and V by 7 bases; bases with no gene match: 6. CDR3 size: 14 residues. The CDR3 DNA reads TGTGCCATCACCAGGACAGGGGGAAGCTATGGCTACACCTTC. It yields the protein CAITRTGGSYGYTF.

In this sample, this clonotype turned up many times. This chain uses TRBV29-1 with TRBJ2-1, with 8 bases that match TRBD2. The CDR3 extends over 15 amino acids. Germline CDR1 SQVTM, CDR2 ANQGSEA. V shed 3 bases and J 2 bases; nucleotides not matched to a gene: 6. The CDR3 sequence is CSVELLAATYNEQFF. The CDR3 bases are TGCAGCGTTGAGCTACTAGCGGCTACCTACAATGAGCAGTTCTTC.

DNA for the CDR3: TGTGCCTGGAGTGCGAGCTCTGGAAACACCATATATTTT. Encoded protein: CAWSASSGNTIYF. The rearrangement uses TRBV30 and TRBJ1-3; D call uncertain. Trimming shortened V by 1 base and J by 0 bases, and 4 bases separated the two germline ends. The V gene's germline CDR1 is GTSNPN and CDR2 SVGIG (reference sequence). The CDR3 sequence is 13 residues long.

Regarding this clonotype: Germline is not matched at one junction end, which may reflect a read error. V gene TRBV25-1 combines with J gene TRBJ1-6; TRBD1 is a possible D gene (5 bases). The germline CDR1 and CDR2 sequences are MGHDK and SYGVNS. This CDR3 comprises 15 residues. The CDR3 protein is CASSTPGPGGSPLRF. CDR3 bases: TGTGCCAGCAGTACCCCCGGGCCGGGGGGTTCACCCCTCCGCTTT.

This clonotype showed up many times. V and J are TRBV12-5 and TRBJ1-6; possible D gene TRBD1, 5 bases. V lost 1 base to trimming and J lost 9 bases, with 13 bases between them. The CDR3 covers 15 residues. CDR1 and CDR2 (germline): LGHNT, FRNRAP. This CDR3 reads CASGLEQLGGSPLHF. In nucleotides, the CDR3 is TGTGCTAGTGGTTTGGAGCAGCTTGGGGGTTCACCCCTCCACTTT.

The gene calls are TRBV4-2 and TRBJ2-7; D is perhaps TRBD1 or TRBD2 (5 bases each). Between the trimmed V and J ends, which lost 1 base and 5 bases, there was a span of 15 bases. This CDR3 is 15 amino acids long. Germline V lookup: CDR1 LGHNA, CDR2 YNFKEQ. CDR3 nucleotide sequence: TGTGCCAGCAGCCAAGTGGGGGTGTTGGGGAACGAGCAGTACTTC. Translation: CASSQVGVLGNEQYF.

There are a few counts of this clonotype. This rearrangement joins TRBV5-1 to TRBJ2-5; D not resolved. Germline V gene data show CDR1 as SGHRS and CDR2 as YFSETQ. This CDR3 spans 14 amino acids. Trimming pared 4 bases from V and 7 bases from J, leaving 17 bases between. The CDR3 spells CASSEDGPWGTQYF. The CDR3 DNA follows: TGCGCCAGCAGCGAGGACGGACCATGGGGGACCCAGTACTTC.

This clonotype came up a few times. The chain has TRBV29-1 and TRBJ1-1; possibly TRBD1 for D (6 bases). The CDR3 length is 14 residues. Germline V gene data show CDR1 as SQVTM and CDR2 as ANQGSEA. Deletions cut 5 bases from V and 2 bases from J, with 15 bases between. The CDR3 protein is CSVLKDRLNTEAFF. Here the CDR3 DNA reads TGCAGCGTTCTGAAAGACAGGCTTAACACTGAAGCTTTCTTT.

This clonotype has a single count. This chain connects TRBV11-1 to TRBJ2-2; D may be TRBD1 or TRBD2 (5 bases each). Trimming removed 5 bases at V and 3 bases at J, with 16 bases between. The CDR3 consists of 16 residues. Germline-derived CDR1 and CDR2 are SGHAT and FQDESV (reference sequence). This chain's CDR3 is CASSHPGRVYTGELFF. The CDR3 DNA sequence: TGTGCCAGCAGCCACCCAGGGCGGGTCTACACCGGGGAGCTGTTTTTT.

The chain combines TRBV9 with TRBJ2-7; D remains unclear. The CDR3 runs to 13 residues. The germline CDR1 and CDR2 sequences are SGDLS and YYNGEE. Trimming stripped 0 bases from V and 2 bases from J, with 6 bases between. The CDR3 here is CASSVGAAYEQYF. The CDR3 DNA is TGTGCCAGCAGCGTAGGGGCAGCCTACGAGCAGTACTTC.

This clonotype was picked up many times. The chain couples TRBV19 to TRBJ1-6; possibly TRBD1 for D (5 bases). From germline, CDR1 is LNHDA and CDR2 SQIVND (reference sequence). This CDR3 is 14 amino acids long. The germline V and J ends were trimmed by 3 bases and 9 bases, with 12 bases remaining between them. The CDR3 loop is CASSMGRVSSPLHF. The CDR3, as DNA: TGTGCCAGTAGTATGGGCAGGGTGAGTTCACCCCTCCACTTT.

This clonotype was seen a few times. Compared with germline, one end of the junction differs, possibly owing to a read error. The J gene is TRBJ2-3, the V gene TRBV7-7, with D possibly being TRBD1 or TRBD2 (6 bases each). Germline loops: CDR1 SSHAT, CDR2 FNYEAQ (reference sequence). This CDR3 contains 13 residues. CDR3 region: CASSPGGADTQYF. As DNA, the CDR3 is TGTGCTAGCAGTCCCGGGGGCGCAGATACGCAGTATTTT.

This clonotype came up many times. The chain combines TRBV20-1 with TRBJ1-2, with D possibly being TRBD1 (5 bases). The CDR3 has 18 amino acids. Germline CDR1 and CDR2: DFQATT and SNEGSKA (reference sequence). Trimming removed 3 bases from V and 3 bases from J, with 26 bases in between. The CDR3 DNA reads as TGCAGTGCTAGGAGGTACGATAGGCAGGGAGCTGTTGACTATGGCTACACCTTC. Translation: CSARRYDRQGAVDYGYTF.

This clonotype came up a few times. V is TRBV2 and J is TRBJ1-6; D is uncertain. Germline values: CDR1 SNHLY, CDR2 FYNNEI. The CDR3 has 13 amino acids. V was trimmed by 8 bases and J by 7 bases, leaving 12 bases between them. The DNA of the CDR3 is TGTGCCAGCGGAGGAGGTCAGAATTCACCCCTCCACTTT. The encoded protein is CASGGGQNSPLHF.

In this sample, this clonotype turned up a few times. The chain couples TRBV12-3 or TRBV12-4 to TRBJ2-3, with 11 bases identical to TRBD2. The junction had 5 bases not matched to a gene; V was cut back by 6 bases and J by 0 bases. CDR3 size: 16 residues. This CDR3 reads CASRPSGGPSTDTQYF. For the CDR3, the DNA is TGTGCCAGCAGGCCTAGCGGGGGGCCGAGCACAGATACGCAGTATTTT.

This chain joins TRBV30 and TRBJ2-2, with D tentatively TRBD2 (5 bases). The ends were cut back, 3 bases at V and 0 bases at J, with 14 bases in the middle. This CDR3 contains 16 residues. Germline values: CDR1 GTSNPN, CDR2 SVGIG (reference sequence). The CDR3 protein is CAWRPLLTTNTGELFF. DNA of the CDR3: TGTGCCTGGAGACCCCTACTGACTACGAACACCGGGGAGCTGTTTTTT.